Listed below are T cell receptor beta chains from one sample, sequenced in a study of cytomegalovirus exposure and HLA in healthy donors. Assay used: immunoSEQ multiplex PCR; TCRdb lists only in-frame clones, some missing. This sample carries about 360,000 clones, roughly 89% of them seen once, and the ten largest clones take under 0.9%. Sequencing was done on a sample of PBMCs. Receptors originate from a woman in her late teens or twenties in good health and CMV-seronegative. CDR3s include the opening cysteine and the closing phenylalanine or tryptophan. The order of the fields is V gene, clone size, J gene, CDR3 protein. Where a row states a size, it is once, few, many or the class of an expanded clone; other rows omit it.

TRBV29-1	.	TRBJ1-1	CSVPYTEAFF
TRBV19	.	TRBJ2-2	CASRWASGITGELFF
TRBV2	few	TRBJ1-1	CASSEGGAFF
TRBV30	.	TRBJ2-1	CAWRRVYNEQFF
TRBV2	once	TRBJ2-7	CASEASGSYEQYF
TRBV28	.	TRBJ1-1	CASSLSGQGAFF
TRBV6-1	.	TRBJ2-2	CAALAGVTGELFF
TRBV7-3	.	TRBJ2-2	CASSRTGSGELFF
TRBV15	.	TRBJ2-3	CATSRDIASNADTQYF
TRBV10-2	once	TRBJ2-1	CASTVPTKNEQFF
TRBV4-1	.	TRBJ2-1	CASSQDRDYNEQFF
TRBV18	.	TRBJ2-2	CASSLNTGELFF
TRBV10-1	.	TRBJ2-2	CASSGQVEGTGELFF
TRBV9	.	TRBJ1-2	CASSAGGGRSGGYTF
TRBV28	.	TRBJ1-4	CASRPGTVEKLFF
TRBV6-1	.	TRBJ2-5	CASSEWGTGIGETQYF
TRBV30	few	TRBJ1-4	CACSIGGQTEKLFF
TRBV27	once	TRBJ2-3	CASSFRSTDTQYF
TRBV29-1	.	TRBJ1-2	CSVEYRDGYTF
TRBV7-9	.	TRBJ2-7	CASSFDTSGDRGSYEQYF
TRBV27	.	TRBJ1-2	CASSLRVNYGYTF
TRBV11-3	.	TRBJ2-1	CASSLRAGVGGEQFF
TRBV5-1	.	TRBJ2-2	CASSVSGTPELFF
TRBV15	.	TRBJ1-3	CATSRDRGQMTPGNTIYF
TRBV29-1	.	TRBJ2-7	CSVEWARTGEQYF
TRBV2	.	TRBJ2-1	CASSLQGRGRDEQFF
TRBV27	once	TRBJ2-7	CASSLWGQGWGNEQYF
TRBV5-5	.	TRBJ2-3	CASSYSNPGLAGPTDTQYF
TRBV5-1	few	TRBJ1-2	CASSLGGRTDLRGYTF
TRBV7-2	.	TRBJ2-7	CASSLGLAAYEQYF
TRBV5-1	.	TRBJ1-2	CASTAEGPHPLDGYTF
TRBV6-1	.	TRBJ2-1	CASSWRNEQFF
TRBV29-1	.	TRBJ1-2	CSVALHRENGYTF
TRBV7-2	.	TRBJ1-1	CASSLRGSTEAFF
TRBV28	.	TRBJ1-5	CASSYTGNNQPQHF
TRBV5-1	.	TRBJ2-4	CASSLGTGGSHIQYF